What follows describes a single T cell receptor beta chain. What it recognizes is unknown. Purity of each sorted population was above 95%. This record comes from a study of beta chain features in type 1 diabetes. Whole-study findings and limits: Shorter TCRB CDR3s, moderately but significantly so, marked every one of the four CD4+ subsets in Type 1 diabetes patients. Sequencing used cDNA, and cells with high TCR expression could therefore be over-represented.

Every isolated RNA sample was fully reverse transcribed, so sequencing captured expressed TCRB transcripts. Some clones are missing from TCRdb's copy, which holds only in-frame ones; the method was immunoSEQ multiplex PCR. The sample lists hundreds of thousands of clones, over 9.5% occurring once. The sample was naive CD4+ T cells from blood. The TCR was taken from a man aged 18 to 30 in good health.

The CDR3 sequence is CAWGPPGDTQYF. CDR3 coding DNA: TGTGCCTGGGGCCCTCCGGGAGATACGCAGTATTTT. The chain joins TRBV30 to TRBJ2-3; no firm D call. V lost 5 bases to trimming and J lost 5 bases, with 11 bases between them. Germline V CDR1 and CDR2: GTSNPN, SVGIG (reference sequence). The CDR3 extends over 12 amino acids.